Detailed here is one TCR beta chain. This clonotype is considered medium-sized (0.01 to 0.1%). The clone's antigen remains unknown. Base qualities are not at hand, and no much larger clone is one base apart. The sample is drawn from a study. A distance of 11 bases separates the germline ends of V and J, which lose 2 bases and 4 bases respectively. The germline V gene yields SGHVS for CDR1 and FQNEAQ for CDR2. CDR3 length: 15 amino acids, cysteine to phenylalanine. The kept DNA is CDR3 alone, 45 bases in frame from the first base. The sequencer was an Illumina MiSeq. The raw public data were reprocessed by TCRdb itself: fastp quality trimming at Q25, MiXCR clonotype calling, in-frame beta chains only. Every entry covers one CDR3 protein and lists the most common genes and DNA from its rows. A total of some 4,000 distinct CDR3 sequences appear in this sample, about 10% of them only once. Around an eighth of the sample is taken by the ten largest.

Recombination connected TRBV7-8 to TRBJ2-2; the D segment could be TRBD1, given 6 matching bases. The clonotype originates from a human donor with rheumatoid arthritis. The source material was CD4+ T cells from synovial fluid. The DNA is as follows: TGTGCCAGCAGCTTAAGGGACACATTCACCGGGGAGCTGTTTTTT. This yields the protein CASSLRDTFTGELFF.